This T cell receptor beta chain emerged from a study of OX40 agonist ivuxolimab in advanced cancers. Study information: Every 2 weeks, ivuxolimab was infused into the patients intravenously at between 0.01 and 10 mg/kg. Aged roughly 23 to 90 with a mean of approximately 57 years, they were around 79% male. Study-level findings and limits: The specificity for antigen of the expanded peripheral T cells was not determined.

The data were produced by immunoSEQ multiplex PCR, yet TCRdb's version contains in-frame clones alone and is incomplete. Among about 55,000 clones listed, around 80% were seen once. The investigators sampled blood at baseline, at cycle 4 day 1, and at cycle 7 day 1. In the case of this clone: What it binds is not known.

V lost 3 bases and J lost 4, with 12 bases in between. CDR3 size: 14 residues. CDR1 and CDR2 from the germline V gene are SEHNR and FQNEAQ (reference sequence). The chain joins TRBV7-9 to TRBJ2-5; D gene uncertain. The sample in question was CD4+ or CD8+ T cells sorted from blood, obtained in a trial of the OX40 agonist ivuxolimab. The origin of this receptor is an adult with an advanced solid tumor such as melanoma, head and neck, liver or kidney cancer. The CDR3 region is CASSFSGNLETQYF. Written as DNA, the CDR3 is TGTGCCAGCAGCTTCTCTGGGAACCTAGAGACCCAGTACTTC.